This entry describes one T cell receptor (beta chain). This record belongs to a study of human T cells and chemical hapten exposure. MiXCR, applied by TCRdb to the RACE reads, yields one record per CDR3 protein. The profile shows some 110,000 distinct CDR3 sequences, roughly 10% of them singletons. V shed 5 bases and J shed 7 bases, with 14 bases lying between them. The germline V gene has CDR1 SGHVS and CDR2 FQNEAQ. The CDR3 totals 14 residues. As to time point: patch test 3, about 24 weeks after DPC sensitization. Treatment in this sample: therapeutic diphenylcyclopropenone sensitization with weekly scalp DPC.

The origin of this receptor is a woman in her 50s with alopecia areata. Some clones in this sample may be carry-over from other donors' samples. Sample: whole blood, taken in connection with sensitization to the hapten diphenylcyclopropenone (DPC). The chain uses TRBV7-8 and TRBJ1-4; possible D gene TRBD1, 5 bases. The CDR3: CASSQWGPSEKLFF. The CDR3 coding sequence is TGTGCCAGCAGCCAGTGGGGACCGAGTGAAAAACTGTTTTTT.